These 25 T cell receptor beta chains were sequenced from one sample in a study of Ad26.COV2.S vaccination and SARS-CoV-2 variants. The method was immunoSEQ multiplex PCR; TCRdb's version includes in-frame clones alone and lacks a portion of them. The top ten clones hold almost 7.5% of a sample with 350,000 to 450,000 clones, roughly four fifths of them seen once. Indicated treatment: about 20 received Ad26.COV2.S at low or high dose, single or two shots; 5 received placebo; per-sample allocation not given. Sampling was done on day 63 after the first vaccine or placebo injection. Here the sequenced sample was peripheral blood, taken in a trial of Ad26.COV2.S vaccine versus placebo. The receptors here all came from a person aged 18-65 years who received the Ad26.COV2.S COVID-19 vaccine or a placebo.

This clone was recorded only once. V usage is TRBV6-5 and J usage is TRBJ2-7; 10 bases map to TRBD1. The CDR3 runs 15 residues. The V and J ends lost 3 bases and 4 bases, in that order; junction bases with no gene match: 6. CDR1 is MNHEY and CDR2 is SVGAGI in the germline V gene. The CDR3 region is CASSYYRDRGYEQYF. Written as DNA, the CDR3 is TGTGCCAGCAGTTATTACCGGGACAGGGGATACGAGCAGTACTTC.

V usage is TRBV2 and J usage is TRBJ1-5; D ambiguous. V was pared by 7 bases and J by 1 base, with 8 bases between. The CDR3 spans 13 residues. CDR1 SNHLY and CDR2 FYNNEI come from the germline V gene. The CDR3 loop is CASTFESNQPQHF. The CDR3 nucleotides read TGTGCCAGCACTTTTGAAAGCAATCAGCCCCAGCATTTT.

The V call is TRBV7-8, the J call TRBJ1-4, with 8 bases matching TRBD1. The CDR3 loop spans 14 amino acids. CDR1 and CDR2 (germline): SGHVS, FQNEAQ. The V gene end was trimmed by 4 bases and the J gene end by 8 bases; junction bases not matched to a gene: 6. CDR3 sequence: CASSYGQGWEKLFF. The DNA for the CDR3 is TGTGCCAGCAGCTATGGACAGGGTTGGGAAAAACTGTTTTTT.

This clone appeared once. The V and J genes are TRBV5-1 and TRBJ1-1, with D possibly TRBD1 on 5 matching bases. There are 13 residues in the CDR3. V dropped 0 bases and J dropped 3 bases, with 6 bases sitting between them. Per germline, CDR1 SGHRS and CDR2 YFSETQ. CDR3 sequence: CASSLGGDTEAFF. The CDR3 DNA is TGCGCCAGCAGCTTGGGAGGGGACACTGAAGCTTTCTTT.

A note on this clone: Other DNA sequences within the sample encode an identical CDR3. This sequence joins TRBV4-1 and TRBJ2-5; TRBD2 agrees at 8 bases. The J segment lost 2 bases and the V segment lost 2 bases, leaving 4 bases of the junction unmatched. Per the germline V gene, CDR1 is MGHRA and CDR2 is YSYEKL. The CDR3 length is 15 residues. The chain's CDR3 is CASSQLAGIQETQYF. The DNA of the CDR3 is TGCGCCAGCAGCCAATTAGCGGGGATACAAGAGACCCAGTACTTC.

The rearrangement joins TRBV12-5 to TRBJ1-1; TRBD1 might be the D (6 bases). The V and J ends lost 5 bases and 4 bases respectively, with 23 bases between them. Germline CDR1 and CDR2: LGHNT and FRNRAP. This CDR3 is built from 17 residues. CDR3 amino acids: CASGLFLGQLRITEAFF. The CDR3 DNA follows: TGTGCTAGTGGTCTTTTCCTCGGACAGTTGCGGATCACTGAAGCTTTCTTT.

This clone was recorded once. The CDR3 nucleotides are TGTGCCACCAGTGATTCCCCCGCGACAGGGAAAGCTTTCTTT. Its protein is CATSDSPATGKAFF. The chain has TRBV24-1 and TRBJ1-1, with 7 positions matching TRBD1. The junction had 8 bases not matched to a gene; V was cut back by 2 bases and J by 9 bases. Germline lookup yields CDR1 KGHDR and CDR2 SFDVKD. The length of the CDR3 is 14 residues.

The genes are TRBV5-1 and TRBJ1-6; a possible D gene is TRBD1 (5 bases). The germline gives CDR1 SGHRS, CDR2 YFSETQ. This CDR3 has 19 residues. Trimming removed 0 bases at V and 0 bases at J, with 16 bases between. The CDR3 nucleotides are TGCGCCAGCAGCTTGGAGCCTCCAGGGCTTATCTCCTATAATTCACCCCTCCACTTT. Translating gives CASSLEPPGLISYNSPLHF.

The chain is built from TRBV4-3 and TRBJ2-5, with D perhaps TRBD1 or TRBD2 (5 bases each). Trimming removed 3 bases from V and 5 bases from J, with 16 bases in between. The CDR3 covers 15 residues. In germline, CDR1 is LGHNA, CDR2 YSLEER. The CDR3 spells CASSQVLRDGETQYF. The CDR3 coding sequence is TGCGCCAGCAGCCAGGTCCTACGGGACGGGGAGACCCAGTACTTC.

The chain carries TRBV5-4 and TRBJ1-1; TRBD1 agrees at 7 bases. The CDR3 totals 12 residues. CDR1 and CDR2 from the germline V gene are SGHNT and YYREEE (reference sequence). V gave up 4 bases and J gave up 5 bases; unmatched junction bases: 2. The CDR3 reads CASSEQGTEAFF. In DNA, the CDR3 is TGTGCCAGCAGCGAACAGGGGACTGAAGCTTTCTTT.

The chain employs TRBV27 and TRBJ2-4; 7 bases align to TRBD1. V dropped 1 base and J dropped 0; count of bases not matched to a gene: 6. The CDR3 spans 17 residues. Germline loops: CDR1 MNHEY, CDR2 SMNVEV (reference sequence). The CDR3 loop is CASSLLRDSLAKNIQYF. In DNA form, the CDR3 reads TGTGCCAGCAGTTTATTAAGGGACAGCCTAGCCAAAAACATTCAGTACTTC.

The chain combines TRBV9 with TRBJ2-3, with TRBD1 matching 9 bases. CDR1 and CDR2 from the germline V gene are SGDLS and YYNGEE. The V gene end was trimmed by 3 bases and the J gene end by 4 bases; junction bases not matched to a gene: 9. The CDR3 extends over 16 amino acids. In DNA, the CDR3 is TGTGCCAGCAGCGCAGAGGGGACAGGGAATCCAGATACGCAGTATTTT. This encodes CASSAEGTGNPDTQYF.

The chain recombines TRBV7-9 with TRBJ2-7; perhaps D is TRBD1 or TRBD2 (5 bases each). Germline V lookup: CDR1 SEHNR, CDR2 FQNEAQ (reference sequence). The CDR3 has 16 amino acids. Trimming took off 6 bases at V and 6 bases at J, with 24 bases between the two ends. In DNA form, the CDR3 reads TGTGCCAGCAGAGCTGGGACCCAGCAGGCGGTGGGCGAGCAGTACTTC. Protein: CASRAGTQQAVGEQYF. The full variable domain, with the rest looked up from reference TRBV7-9 and TRBJ2-7, is DTGVSQNPRHKITKRGQNVTFRCDPISEHNRLYWYRQTLGQGPEFLTYFQNEAQLEKSRLLSDRFSAERPKGSFSTLEIQRTEQGDSAMYLCASRAGTQQAVGEQYFGPGTRLTVT.

The V and J genes are TRBV15 and TRBJ1-4, with 7 nucleotides matching TRBD1. This CDR3 is 16 amino acids long. J was trimmed by 2 bases and V by 1 base; bases with no gene match: 4. Germline assignment: CDR1 LNHNV and CDR2 YYDKDF (reference sequence). The CDR3 protein is CATSRVRTGTNEKLFF. The CDR3 DNA reads as TGTGCCACCAGCAGAGTGAGGACAGGCACTAATGAAAAACTGTTTTTT.

This chain connects TRBV2 to TRBJ2-7; perhaps TRBD1 as D (5 bases). Trimming removed 5 bases at V and 5 bases at J, with 19 bases between. This CDR3 contains 15 residues. Germline-derived CDR1 and CDR2 are SNHLY and FYNNEI. CDR3 protein: CASSFGRQFRNEQYF. CDR3 in DNA: TGTGCCAGCAGTTTTGGACGACAGTTTCGAAACGAGCAGTACTTC.

The V gene is TRBV5-4, the J gene TRBJ1-2; D is perhaps TRBD1 (5 bases). CDR3 length equals 11 residues. Per the germline V gene, CDR1 is SGHNT and CDR2 is YYREEE (reference sequence). Trimming took off 1 base at V and 14 bases at J, with 12 bases between the two ends. The CDR3 sequence is CASSLWGIETF. The DNA of the CDR3 is TGTGCCAGCAGCTTGTGGGGCATAGAAACCTTC.

The rearrangement joins TRBV7-9 to TRBJ2-7; tentative D call: TRBD2 (5 bases). This CDR3 has 16 amino acids. Per germline, CDR1 SEHNR and CDR2 FQNEAQ (reference sequence). Trimming pared 5 bases from V and 2 bases from J, leaving 19 bases between. CDR3 in amino acids: CASSPRPTRTPYEQYF. In DNA form, the CDR3 reads TGTGCCAGCAGCCCCCGCCCAACTAGAACCCCCTACGAGCAGTACTTC. Filled out from reference TRBV7-9 and TRBJ2-7, the complete variable domain reads DTGVSQNPRHKITKRGQNVTFRCDPISEHNRLYWYRQTLGQGPEFLTYFQNEAQLEKSRLLSDRFSAERPKGSFSTLEIQRTEQGDSAMYLCASSPRPTRTPYEQYFGPGTRLTVT.

The sample holds one count of this clone. The genes are TRBV14 and TRBJ2-5, with no clear D. This CDR3 spans 13 amino acids. The V end lost 2 bases, the J end lost 7 bases, and 11 bases lay between the germline ends. CDR1 is SGHDN and CDR2 is FVKESK in the germline V gene. CDR3 loop: CASSQQGFATQYF. CDR3 bases: TGTGCCAGCAGCCAACAAGGGTTTGCGACCCAGTACTTC.

The chain has TRBV7-3 and TRBJ1-1; TRBD1 agrees at 8 bases. The CDR3 is made up of 16 amino acids. V was pared by 5 bases and J by 0 bases, with 8 bases of the junction left unmatched. Germline-derived CDR1 and CDR2 are SGHTA and FQGTGA. The CDR3 loop reads CASSLGQGDMNTEAFF. CDR3 in DNA: TGTGCCAGCAGCCTCGGACAGGGAGACATGAACACTGAAGCTTTCTTT.

The rearrangement links TRBV18 to TRBJ2-7; the match to TRBD1 covers 9 bases. Germline CDR1 and CDR2: KGHSH and LQKENI. V shed 1 base and J 5 bases; nucleotides not matched to a gene: 6. The CDR3 totals 15 residues. As DNA, the CDR3 is TGTGCCAGCTCACCACGAAACAGGGGGCTCAACGAGCAGTACTTC. Protein sequence: CASSPRNRGLNEQYF. The full variable domain, in which reference TRBV18 and TRBJ2-7 provide the parts outside the CDR3, is NAGVMQNPRHLVRRRGQEARLRCSPMKGHSHVYWYRQLPEEGLKFMVYLQKENIIDESGMPKERFSAEFPKEGPSILRIQQVVRGDSAAYFCASSPRNRGLNEQYFGPGTRLTVT.

The rearrangement uses TRBV10-2 and TRBJ1-5; 7 bases match TRBD1. The V gene end was trimmed by 7 bases and the J gene end by 6 bases; junction bases not matched to a gene: 9. The length of the CDR3 is 14 residues. CDR1 and CDR2 (germline): WSHSY, SAAADI. The CDR3 DNA reads as TGCGCCAGCAACCAAGACAGGGTGGGTCAGCCCCAGCATTTT. It codes for CASNQDRVGQPQHF.

The rearrangement joins TRBV19 to TRBJ2-6, with 7 bases fitting TRBD1. The CDR3 contains 17 residues. In germline, CDR1 is LNHDA, CDR2 SQIVND (reference sequence). V lost 10 bases, J lost 2 bases, and 14 bases stayed unmatched. In DNA, the CDR3 is TGTGCCACGACCAGATCGGCCGGGACAGCTGGGGCCAACGTCCTGACTTTC. As protein: CATTRSAGTAGANVLTF.

This rearrangement joins TRBV11-3 to TRBJ1-1; D not resolved. Deletions cut 5 bases from V and 0 bases from J, with 7 bases between. The length of the CDR3 is 13 residues. The germline V gene has CDR1 SGHNT and CDR2 YENEEA. CDR3 bases: TGTGCCAGCAGCCGTTTCATGAACACTGAAGCTTTCTTT. This translates into CASSRFMNTEAFF.

The chain carries TRBV4-1 and TRBJ2-3; 10 positions agree with TRBD2. Germline V gives CDR1 MGHRA, CDR2 YSYEKL. Trimming at V came to 1 base and at J to 4 bases, leaving 2 bases not matched to a gene. This CDR3 contains 15 residues. CDR3 nucleotide sequence: TGCGCCAGCAGCCAAGTTCTAGCGGGGGCAGATACGCAGTATTTT. Translating it yields CASSQVLAGADTQYF.

V and J are TRBV7-3 and TRBJ1-2; D uncertain. The V gene lost 4 bases and the J gene lost 1 base, with 10 bases spanning the gap. Germline values: CDR1 SGHTA, CDR2 FQGTGA. CDR3 length: 14 residues. CDR3 loop: CASSSPEDNYGYTF. The CDR3 DNA is TGTGCCAGCAGCTCCCCCGAGGATAACTATGGCTACACCTTC.